Sequencing of this T cell receptor beta chain was carried out in a study of blood T cell repertoires in COVID-19. Germline V gene lookup returns CDR1 SGDLS and CDR2 YYNGEE. The CDR3 totals 16 residues. V shed 0 bases, J shed 4 bases, and the junction held 7 bases outside the gene matches. Measured with immunoSEQ multiplex PCR; TCRdb has only the in-frame clones, and not every one. The sample holds 150,000 to 200,000 clones, around 89% seen once. J is TRBJ2-1 and V is TRBV9, with TRBD2 matching over 7 bases. The sequence was collected from a human donor in a cohort sampled during active COVID-19. The sequenced sample consisted of peripheral blood. The CDR3 protein is CASSVEYRGVYNEQFF. The DNA for the CDR3 is TGTGCCAGCAGCGTAGAGTACCGGGGGGTTTACAATGAGCAGTTCTTC.